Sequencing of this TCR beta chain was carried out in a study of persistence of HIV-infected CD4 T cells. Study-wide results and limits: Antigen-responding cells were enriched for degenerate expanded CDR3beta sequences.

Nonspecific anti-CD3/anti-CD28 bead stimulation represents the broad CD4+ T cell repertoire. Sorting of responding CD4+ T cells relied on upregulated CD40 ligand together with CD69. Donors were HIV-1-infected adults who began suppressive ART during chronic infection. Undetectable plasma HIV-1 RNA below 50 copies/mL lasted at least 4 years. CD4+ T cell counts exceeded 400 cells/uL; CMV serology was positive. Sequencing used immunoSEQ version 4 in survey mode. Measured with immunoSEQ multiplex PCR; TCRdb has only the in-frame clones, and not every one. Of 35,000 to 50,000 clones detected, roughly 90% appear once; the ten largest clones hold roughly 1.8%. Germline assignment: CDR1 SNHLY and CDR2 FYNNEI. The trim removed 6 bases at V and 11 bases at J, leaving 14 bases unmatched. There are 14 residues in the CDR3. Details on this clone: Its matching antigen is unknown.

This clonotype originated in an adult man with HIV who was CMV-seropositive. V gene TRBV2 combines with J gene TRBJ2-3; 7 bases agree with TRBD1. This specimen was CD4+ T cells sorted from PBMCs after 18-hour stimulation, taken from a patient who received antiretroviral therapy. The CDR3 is CASRGLDRTQQQYF. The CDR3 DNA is TGTGCCAGCAGGGGGTTGGACAGGACCCAACAGCAGTATTTT.